The 6 T cell receptor beta chains below were found in one sample sequenced in a study of blood T cell repertoires in COVID-19. Only in-frame clones appear in the TCRdb table, and some are missing; sequencing was by immunoSEQ multiplex PCR. The sample has 150,000 or so clones, 60% to 75% seen once. Sequencing was done on a sample of peripheral blood. Every receptor here comes from a woman aged 65 to 85 with acute or convalescent COVID-19.

The rearrangement uses TRBV6-2 or TRBV6-3 and TRBJ1-2; the D is unclear. Trimming removed 3 bases at V and 6 bases at J, with 11 bases between. In germline, CDR1 is MNHEY, CDR2 SVGEGT. The CDR3 sequence is 13 residues long. CDR3 nucleotides: TGTGCCAGCAGTTATTATAGGGAGGATGGCTACACCTTC. It codes for CASSYYREDGYTF.

This clone has just one count. The chain joins TRBV3-1 (or the pseudogene TRBV3-2) to TRBJ2-1, with D possibly TRBD2 on 5 matching bases. CDR1 LGHDT and CDR2 YNNKEL come from the germline V gene (reference sequence). The CDR3 has 17 amino acids. V was cut by 1 base and J by 0 bases, with 13 bases left in between. This chain's CDR3 is CASSQVGLGSSYNEQFF. Here the CDR3 DNA reads TGTGCCAGCAGCCAAGTCGGTCTGGGGAGCTCCTACAATGAGCAGTTCTTC.

The rearrangement links TRBV5-1 to TRBJ2-5, with 10 bases lining up with TRBD1. The CDR3 spans 14 residues. V gave up 4 bases and J gave up 4 bases; unmatched junction bases: 4. The V gene's germline CDR1 is SGHRS and CDR2 YFSETQ. In DNA, the CDR3 is TGCGCCAGCAGCATCGGACAGGGGGGAGAGACCCAGTACTTC. This codes for CASSIGQGGETQYF.

The chain is built from TRBV30 and TRBJ2-7, with TRBD1 matching over 9 bases. The CDR3 covers 14 residues. The germline CDR1 and CDR2 sequences are GTSNPN and SVGIG (reference sequence). J was trimmed by 5 bases and V by 3 bases; bases with no gene match: 8. The CDR3 region is CAWSRGQGNNEQYF. CDR3 sequence (DNA): TGTGCCTGGAGCCGCGGACAGGGGAACAACGAGCAGTACTTC.

The rearrangement uses TRBV9 and TRBJ2-1, with D perhaps matching TRBD2 (6 bases). V was shortened by 1 base and J by 8 bases, with 16 bases between the two germline ends. This CDR3 has 15 amino acids. CDR1 is SGDLS, CDR2 YYNGEE, per germline. The CDR3 DNA is TGTGCCAGCAGCGTATTTGGGACTCGGGCCGATGAGCAGTTCTTC. It encodes CASSVFGTRADEQFF.

The V gene is TRBV9, the J gene TRBJ1-1; D is unclear. Trimming stripped 2 bases from V and 4 bases from J, with 12 bases between. Germline CDR1 reads SGDLS; CDR2 reads YYNGEE. The CDR3 extends over 14 amino acids. CDR3: CASSVGERGTEAFF. For the CDR3, the DNA is TGTGCCAGCAGCGTTGGGGAGAGAGGCACTGAAGCTTTCTTT.